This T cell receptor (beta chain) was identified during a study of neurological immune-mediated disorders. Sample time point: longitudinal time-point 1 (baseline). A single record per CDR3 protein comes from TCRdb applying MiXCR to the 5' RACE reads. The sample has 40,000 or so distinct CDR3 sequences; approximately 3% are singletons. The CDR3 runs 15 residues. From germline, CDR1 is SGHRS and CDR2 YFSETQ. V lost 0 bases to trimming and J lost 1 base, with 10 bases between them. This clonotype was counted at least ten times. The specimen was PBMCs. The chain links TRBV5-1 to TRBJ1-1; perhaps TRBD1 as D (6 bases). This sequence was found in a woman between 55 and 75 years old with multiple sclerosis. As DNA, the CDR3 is TGCGCCAGCAGCTTGGTCGGGGGCGAGAACACTGAAGCTTTCTTT. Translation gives CASSLVGGENTEAFF.